The clone carrying this T cell receptor (beta chain) appeared a single time. With 4 bases clipped from V and 4 bases from J, the junction kept 3 bases outside the gene matches. The CDR3 has 14 amino acids. Looked up from germline, CDR1 is SGDLS and CDR2 is YYNGEE. Produced via immunoSEQ multiplex PCR; TCRdb's table is partial and in-frame only. This sample has 120,000 or so clones; 91% occur once, and the top ten carry around 7.6%. The entry originates in a study of control samples from healthy donors and cancer patients. The sequenced material came from blood. The origin of this receptor is a woman aged 18-29 years in good health. The chain recombines TRBV9 with TRBJ1-2; 11 nucleotides align to TRBD1. The CDR3 region is CASSPGQGAYGYTF. In DNA form, the CDR3 reads TGTGCCAGCAGCCCCGGACAGGGGGCCTATGGCTACACCTTC.